What follows describes a single T cell receptor (beta chain). It lacks a known antigen. No much larger clonotype is one base removed from it; base qualities were not supplied. The sample belongs to a study of blood T cell repertoires in COVID-19 (dated by TCRdb to 2018 to 2021). Background for the entire study: Samples from collaborators originated in the United States, Italy and Spain and spanned both the acute and convalescent phases of COVID-19. The material from the prospective study consisted of cDNA or gDNA derived from T cells, B-cell-depleted T cells, or PBMCs. The dataset comprised deeply sampled blood TCRbeta repertoires from subjects exposed to, actively infected with, or recovered from COVID-19. The repertoires were made available in a free public database intended to serve as a resource for research on the immune response to SARS-CoV-2. The samples were drawn from two sources: the first 160 participants of the ongoing ImmuneRACE study, and 1,254 subjects contributed by 6 global collaborators. Nearly every sample came with metadata listing a de-identified subject ID, COVID-19 status, age in years and sex. Where available, HLA class I and class II types were taken from metadata supplied by the sample provider and were not determined by assay-based typing. The full study reports these points: The quantity of clinical and demographic metadata differed by source and by participant and was supplied without curation.

TCRbeta CDR3 regions were amplified from genomic DNA using the immunoSEQ Assay, a bias-controlled multiplex PCR. Per the source publication's procedure: The number of nucleated cells in each sample was estimated by amplification of reference gene primers within the assay. To quantify the absolute abundance of each unique TCRbeta CDR3 rearrangement, sequence reads were collapsed and filtered. For each sample, productive Simpson clonality was calculated by taking the square root of Simpson's diversity index across productive rearrangements. TCRdb carries this immuneACCESS record with in-frame sequences only. Its versions omit some clonotypes, under half of them owing to an unresolved V gene in the studies checked, with the rest unexplained. The V and J calls and clone size are taken from that table; D and trimming were inferred from the DNA. This sample gives just over 300,000 clones in total; just under 90% of them show up just once. Together, the top ten hold 1.5% to 2% of the sample.

V gives up 1 base and J gives up 6 bases, and the segment between their germline ends measures 9 bases. Including cysteine and phenylalanine, the CDR3 has 13 amino acids. Only the CDR3 part of the read is kept: 39 bases, read in frame from the first base. CDR1 KGHSH and CDR2 LQKENI are derived from the germline V gene. In Seattle, one collaborating source enrolled patients while the infection was active and tracked those patients longitudinally over the course of disease. Whole blood was collected in K2EDTA tubes by collaborating institutions according to the institutions' own protocols. For TCRbeta analysis, collaborators shipped samples in one of three forms: frozen whole blood, isolated PBMCs, or DNA extracted from either of those sample types.

The clonotype originates from a woman in her thirties with COVID-19, enrolled during active disease. The chain employs TRBV18 and TRBJ1-2; the D gene lacks a confident call. Sequenced: peripheral blood. The sequenced DNA: TGTGCCAGCTCACCACTCTCTTCGGATGGCTACACCTTC. The translation is CASSPLSSDGYTF.